This T cell receptor (beta chain) was captured by sequencing in a study of blood T cells in healthy people across ages. This clonotype came up a few times. At one end, the junction sequence differs from germline, possibly due to a read error. Germline CDR1 is LNHNV and CDR2 is YYDKDF (reference sequence). CDR3 size: 14 residues. With a J-beta primer mix and a sample-barcoded 5' primer, a second PCR ran about 7 to 12 cycles. One entry per CDR3 protein, called by TCRdb with MiXCR from the 5' RACE reads. The table shows hundreds of thousands of distinct CDR3 sequences, with less than 30% occurring only once.

Source material: blood. The sequence came from a woman in her seventies in good health. The chain carries TRBV15 and TRBJ1-3; D gene unclear. In DNA, the CDR3 is TGTGCCACCAGCAGGGACCCTTCTGGAAACACCACATATTTT. Protein sequence: CATSRDPSGNTTYF. Complete variable domain (other parts from reference TRBV15 and TRBJ1-3): DAMVIQNPRYQVTQFGKPVTLSCSQTLNHNVMYWYQQKSSQAPKLLFHYYDKDFNNEADTPDNFQSRRPNTSFCFLDIRSPGLGDTAMYLCATSRDPSGNTTYFGEGSWLTVV.